The 14 T cell receptor beta chains listed next were all sequenced from one sample in a study of T cell responses to AZD1222 COVID-19 vaccine. Sequencing was performed with immunoSEQ multiplex PCR; in TCRdb, only in-frame clones are kept and a portion is missing. The sample has 110,000 or so clones; about 90% are singletons. Sequencing was performed on peripheral blood, taken 28 days after the second AZD1222 dose. Receptor source: an adult who received the AZD1222 COVID-19 vaccine.

This clone was observed once. The rearrangement links TRBV6-5 to TRBJ1-3; no firm D call. Germline assignment: CDR1 MNHEY and CDR2 SVGAGI. V was trimmed by 4 bases and J by 4 bases, leaving 14 bases between them. The CDR3 runs 15 residues. The DNA for the CDR3 is TGTGCCAGCAGTTTTGGGAGGGTGGGCGGAAACACCATATATTTT. This encodes CASSFGRVGGNTIYF.

The rearrangement joins TRBV9 to TRBJ2-3, with D perhaps TRBD2 (6 bases). Trimming stripped 2 bases from V and 6 bases from J, with 16 bases between. Germline V gene sequence: CDR1 SGDLS, CDR2 YYNGEE. The CDR3 is made up of 15 amino acids. CDR3 amino acids: CASSVGGTGWDTQYF. CDR3 DNA: TGTGCCAGCAGCGTCGGCGGGACTGGGTGGGATACGCAGTATTTT.

The chain carries TRBV3-1 (or the pseudogene TRBV3-2) and TRBJ2-7; 12 bases are a match to TRBD2. Germline CDR1 reads LGHDT; CDR2 reads YNNKEL (reference sequence). The CDR3 length is 13 residues. V lost 6 bases, J lost 6 bases, and 3 bases stayed unmatched. The CDR3 bases are TGTGCCAGCAGTCGACTAGCGGGAGCCGAGCAGTACTTC. This sequence encodes CASSRLAGAEQYF.

J is TRBJ2-3 and V is TRBV24-1; 8 nucleotides match TRBD2. The CDR3 length is 15 residues. Trimming took 3 bases from V and 11 from J; bases not matched to a gene: 12. The germline V gene has CDR1 KGHDR and CDR2 SFDVKD. CDR3 coding DNA: TGTGCCACCAGTGATCCCTCGGCGCAGCGGGGGTTGCAGTATTTT. Protein: CATSDPSAQRGLQYF.

The chain recombines TRBV7-2 with TRBJ2-5, with D perhaps matching TRBD1 (6 bases). This CDR3 is built from 14 residues. V was cut by 5 bases and J by 2 bases, with 12 bases left in between. Germline lookup yields CDR1 SGHTA and CDR2 FQGNSA. In nucleotides, the CDR3 is TGTGCCAGCAGCACCGCGGACAGACAAGAGACCCAGTACTTC. This codes for CASSTADRQETQYF.

The V gene is TRBV20-1, the J gene TRBJ2-2, with D unresolved. Trimming left V 3 bases short and J 7 bases short, with 9 bases between. This CDR3 spans 12 amino acids. Germline CDR1 DFQATT, CDR2 SNEGSKA (reference sequence). This CDR3 is CSASTLVGELFF. CDR3 bases: TGCAGTGCTAGTACTCTGGTCGGGGAGCTGTTTTTT.

This clone appeared once. V usage is TRBV7-3 and J usage is TRBJ1-1, with 8 bases identical to TRBD1. Germline V lookup: CDR1 SGHTA, CDR2 FQGTGA. Unmatched junction bases numbered 5, after V lost 7 bases and J lost 1 base. The length of the CDR3 is 14 residues. CDR3 protein: CASTPGGSNTEAFF. The CDR3 bases are TGTGCCAGCACCCCAGGGGGCTCGAACACTGAAGCTTTCTTT. Supplemented by reference TRBV7-3 and TRBJ1-1, the full variable domain reads GAGVSQTPSNKVTEKGKYVELRCDPISGHTALYWYRQSLGQGPEFLIYFQGTGAADDSGLPNDRFFAVRPEGSVSTLKIQRTERGDSAVYLCASTPGGSNTEAFFGQGTRLTVV.

This clone has a single count. V is TRBV20-1 and J is TRBJ2-3, with D tentatively TRBD1 (8 bases). Germline V gene data show CDR1 as DFQATT and CDR2 as SNEGSKA (reference sequence). V dropped 3 bases and J dropped 2 bases, with 24 bases sitting between them. This CDR3 is built from 18 residues. In nucleotides, the CDR3 is TGCAGTGCTAGTCCTTTTGGGGGGGGACAGGCATTCACAGATACGCAGTATTTT. Translation gives CSASPFGGGQAFTDTQYF.

This chain connects TRBV28 to TRBJ2-7; D not certain. Germline-derived CDR1 and CDR2 are MDHEN and SYDVKM. The germline V and J ends were trimmed by 6 bases and 0 bases, with 12 bases remaining between them. The CDR3 is made up of 14 amino acids. The CDR3 is CASSGQAHSYEQYF. CDR3 coding DNA: TGTGCCAGCAGCGGGCAGGCCCACTCCTACGAGCAGTACTTC.

The chain recombines TRBV29-1 with TRBJ2-7, with a possible D match to TRBD2 (5 bases). This CDR3 spans 15 amino acids. The germline V gene has CDR1 SQVTM and CDR2 ANQGSEA. Trimming took off 4 bases at V and 7 bases at J, with 23 bases between the two ends. Here the CDR3 reads CSVAPWRSSPGEQYF. DNA of the CDR3: TGCAGCGTTGCCCCTTGGAGGTCTTCTCCGGGAGAGCAGTACTTC.

As DNA, the CDR3 is TGTGCCACCGGAGGACAGGGGGCCTACGAGCAGTACTTC. Translated: CATGGQGAYEQYF. The chain couples TRBV2 to TRBJ2-7; TRBD1 matches at 10 bases. CDR1 is SNHLY, CDR2 FYNNEI, per germline. V trimming: 10 bases; J trimming: 2 bases; junction bases outside the gene matches: 5. The CDR3 is 13 amino acids.

The chain employs TRBV4-1 and TRBJ2-7; D remains ambiguous. CDR1 MGHRA and CDR2 YSYEKL come from the germline V gene. The V gene lost 5 bases and the J gene lost 3 bases, with 14 bases spanning the gap. CDR3 length: 14 amino acids. This chain's CDR3 is CASSGEEADYEQYF. The CDR3 DNA sequence: TGCGCCAGCAGCGGGGAAGAGGCCGACTACGAGCAGTACTTC.

The CDR3 DNA reads as TGTGCCAGCAGTTTCCAGATCGCGGGAGGGCCAGCTGCCGAGCAGTACTTC. Translation: CASSFQIAGGPAAEQYF. The chain couples TRBV28 to TRBJ2-7; 9 bases are a match to TRBD2. The length of the CDR3 is 17 residues. CDR1 and CDR2 (germline): MDHEN, SYDVKM. The junction had 15 bases not matched to a gene; V was cut back by 3 bases and J by 6 bases.

The chain is built from TRBV18 and TRBJ1-1; a weak D match, TRBD1 (5 bases). V gave up 2 bases and J gave up 4 bases, with 11 bases separating them. The germline V gene encodes CDR1 KGHSH and CDR2 LQKENI. The CDR3 is 14 amino acids. The CDR3 nucleotides are TGTGCCAGCTCACCATCAAAGGACACCACTGAAGCTTTCTTT. Translated, it gives CASSPSKDTTEAFF.